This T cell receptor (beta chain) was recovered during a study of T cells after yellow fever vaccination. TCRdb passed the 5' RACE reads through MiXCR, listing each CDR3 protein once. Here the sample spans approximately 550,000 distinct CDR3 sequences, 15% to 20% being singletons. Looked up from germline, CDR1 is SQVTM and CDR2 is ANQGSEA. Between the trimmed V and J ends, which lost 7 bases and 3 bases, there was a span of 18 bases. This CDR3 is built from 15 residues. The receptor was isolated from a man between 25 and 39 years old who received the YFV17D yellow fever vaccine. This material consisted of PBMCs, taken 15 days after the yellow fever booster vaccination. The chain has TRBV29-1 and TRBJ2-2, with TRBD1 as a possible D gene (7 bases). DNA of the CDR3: TGCAGCGGCAGACTAGACAGGGTCGACACCGGGGAGCTGTTTTTT. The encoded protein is CSGRLDRVDTGELFF.